This passage covers 8 T cell receptor beta chains from one sample sequenced in a study of response to subunit inactivated influenza vaccine (dated by TCRdb to 2016 to 2018). Library preparation was by RT-PCR. The instrument given in TCRdb is Illumina HiSeq 2500. The public reads were quality trimmed at Q25 with fastp and then assembled into clones with MiXCR by TCRdb, keeping productive beta chains. Entries that share a CDR3 protein sequence are merged under the most common genes and DNA. Recorded for this sample are fewer than 750,000 distinct CDR3 sequences; 14% of them occurred a single time. Of the sample, approximately 12% is held by the ten largest clones. The sample in question was PBMCs from blood, obtained about 13 days after vaccination. These receptors were taken from a man aged 45-65 years who received an inactivated influenza vaccine. Donor details come from another sample of the same person, matched by shared clones.

This rearrangement joins TRBV5-1 to TRBJ2-7; 9 bases are a match to TRBD1. The CDR3 has 17 residues. Germline CDR1 reads SGHRS; CDR2 reads YFSETQ. With 0 bases clipped from V and 4 bases from J, the junction kept 11 bases outside the gene matches. DNA for the CDR3: TGCGCCAGCAGCTTGGGCAGAGGGACAGGGACCCCTTACGAGCAGTACTTC. Its protein is CASSLGRGTGTPYEQYF.

The V call is TRBV12-3 or TRBV12-4, the J call TRBJ1-5; a possible D gene is TRBD1 (5 bases). This CDR3 is 13 amino acids long. V lost 2 bases and J lost 5, with 7 bases in between. The CDR3 nucleotides are TGTGCCAGCAGTTTAAAGGGGTATCAGCCCCAGCATTTT. Protein: CASSLKGYQPQHF.

A few counts support this clonotype. The V and J genes are TRBV18 and TRBJ1-6, with D possibly TRBD1 on 5 matching bases. Trimming left V 2 bases short and J 8 bases short, with 13 bases between. The CDR3 extends over 15 amino acids. The germline CDR1 and CDR2 sequences are KGHSH and LQKENI. Here the CDR3 reads CASSPSGLGDSPLHF. The CDR3 DNA is TGTGCCAGCTCACCATCCGGGCTGGGGGATTCACCCCTCCACTTT.

This chain joins TRBV12-3 or TRBV12-4 and TRBJ1-1; D is ambiguous. With 5 bases removed from V and 5 bases from J, the gap between germline ends came to 9 bases. CDR3 length: 12 residues. DNA of the CDR3: TGTGCCAGCAGTGAACAGTGGACTGAAGCTTTCTTT. Its translation: CASSEQWTEAFF.

V and J are TRBV7-2 and TRBJ2-5; 7 nucleotides agree with TRBD1. V lost 5 bases, J lost 4 bases, and 10 bases stayed unmatched. Germline CDR1 reads SGHTA; CDR2 reads FQGNSA. This CDR3 contains 15 residues. CDR3 nucleotide sequence: TGTGCCAGCAGCAGAGGGGGCCCACCAGGAGAGACCCAGTACTTC. This translates into CASSRGGPPGETQYF. Full variable domain (outside the CDR3, taken from reference TRBV7-2 and TRBJ2-5): GAGVSQSPSNKVTEKGKDVELRCDPISGHTALYWYRQSLGQGLEFLIYFQGNSAPDKSGLPSDRFSAERTGGSVSTLTIQRTQQEDSAVYLCASSRGGPPGETQYFGPGTRLLVL.

The rearrangement links TRBV20-1 to TRBJ2-5; 9 bases match TRBD2. The germline V gene encodes CDR1 DFQATT and CDR2 SNEGSKA (reference sequence). After removal of 5 bases from V and 0 bases from J, the junction contained 4 bases not matched to a gene. The CDR3 sequence is 14 residues long. The CDR3 loop is CSARTSVYQETQYF. As DNA, the CDR3 is TGCAGTGCTCGGACTAGCGTGTACCAAGAGACCCAGTACTTC.

V usage is TRBV20-1 and J usage is TRBJ1-2; D not resolved. Germline V gene lookup returns CDR1 DFQATT and CDR2 SNEGSKA (reference sequence). CDR3 length: 13 residues. Deletions cut 4 bases from V and 0 bases from J, with 9 bases between. CDR3 sequence reads: CSAIPRANYGYTF. The CDR3 DNA sequence: TGCAGTGCTATACCCCGGGCTAACTATGGCTACACCTTC.

This chain uses TRBV3-1 with TRBJ2-3; D is ambiguous. The CDR3 loop spans 14 amino acids. Germline V gene data show CDR1 as LGHDT and CDR2 as YNNKEL (reference sequence). V was pared by 0 bases and J by 4 bases, with 8 bases between. CDR3 bases: TGTGCCAGCAGCCAAGATCTCCCGTCAGATACGCAGTATTTT. Encoded protein: CASSQDLPSDTQYF.